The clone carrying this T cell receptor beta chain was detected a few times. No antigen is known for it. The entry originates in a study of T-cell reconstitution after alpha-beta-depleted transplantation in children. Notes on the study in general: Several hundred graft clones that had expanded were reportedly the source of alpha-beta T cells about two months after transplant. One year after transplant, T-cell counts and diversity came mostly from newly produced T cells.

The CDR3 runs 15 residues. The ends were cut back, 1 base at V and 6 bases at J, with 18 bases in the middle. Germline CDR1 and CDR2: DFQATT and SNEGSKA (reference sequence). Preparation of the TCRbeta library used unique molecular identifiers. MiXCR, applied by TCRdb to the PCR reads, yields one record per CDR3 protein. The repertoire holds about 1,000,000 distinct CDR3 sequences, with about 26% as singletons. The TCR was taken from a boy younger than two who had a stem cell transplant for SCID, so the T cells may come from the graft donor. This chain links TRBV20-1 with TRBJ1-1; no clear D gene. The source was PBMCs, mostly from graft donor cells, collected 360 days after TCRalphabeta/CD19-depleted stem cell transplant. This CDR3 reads CSARAPVPGSAEAFF. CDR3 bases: TGCAGTGCTAGAGCCCCCGTCCCGGGGAGTGCTGAAGCTTTCTTT.